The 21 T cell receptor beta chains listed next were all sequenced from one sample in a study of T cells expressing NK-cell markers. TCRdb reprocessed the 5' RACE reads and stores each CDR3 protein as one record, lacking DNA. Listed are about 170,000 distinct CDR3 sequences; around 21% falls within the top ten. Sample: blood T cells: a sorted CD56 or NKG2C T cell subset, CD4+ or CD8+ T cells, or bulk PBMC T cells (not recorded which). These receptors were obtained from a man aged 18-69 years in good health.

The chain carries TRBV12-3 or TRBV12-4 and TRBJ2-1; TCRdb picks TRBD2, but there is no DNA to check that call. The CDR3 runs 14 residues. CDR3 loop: CASRGLAGGQEQFF.

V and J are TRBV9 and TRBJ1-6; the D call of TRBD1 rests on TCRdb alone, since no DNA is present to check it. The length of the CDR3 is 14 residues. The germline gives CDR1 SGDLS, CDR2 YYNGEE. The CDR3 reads CASSPPGGNSPLHF.

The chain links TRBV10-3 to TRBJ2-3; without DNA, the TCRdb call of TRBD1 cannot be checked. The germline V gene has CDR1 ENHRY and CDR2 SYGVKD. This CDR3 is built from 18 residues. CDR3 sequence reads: CAISESSLGAGDTDTQYF.

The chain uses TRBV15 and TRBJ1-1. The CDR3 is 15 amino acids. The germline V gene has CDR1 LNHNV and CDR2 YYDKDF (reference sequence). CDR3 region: CATSRDLSTGTEAFF.

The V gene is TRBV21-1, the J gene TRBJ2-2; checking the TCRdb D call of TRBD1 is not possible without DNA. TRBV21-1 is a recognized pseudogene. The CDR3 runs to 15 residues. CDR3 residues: CASSDGQENTGELFF.

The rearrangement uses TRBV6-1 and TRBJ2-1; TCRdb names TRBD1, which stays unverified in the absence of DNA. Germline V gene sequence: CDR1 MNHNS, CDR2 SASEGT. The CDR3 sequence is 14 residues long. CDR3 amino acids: CASSFTGNYNEQFF.

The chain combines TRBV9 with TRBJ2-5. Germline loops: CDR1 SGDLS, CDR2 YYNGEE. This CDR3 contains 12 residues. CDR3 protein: CASSGSQETQYF.

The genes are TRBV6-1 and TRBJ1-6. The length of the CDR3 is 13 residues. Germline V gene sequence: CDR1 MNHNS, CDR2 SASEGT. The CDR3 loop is CATSSSYNSPLHF.

The CDR3 sequence is CAWTFPGYANTGELFF. The genes are TRBV30 and TRBJ2-2. Germline loops: CDR1 GTSNPN, CDR2 SVGIG (reference sequence). This CDR3 has 16 residues.

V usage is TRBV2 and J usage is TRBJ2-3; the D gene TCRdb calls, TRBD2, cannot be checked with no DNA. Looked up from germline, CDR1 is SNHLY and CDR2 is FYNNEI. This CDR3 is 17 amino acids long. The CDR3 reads CASPGTSGGAVRDTQYF.

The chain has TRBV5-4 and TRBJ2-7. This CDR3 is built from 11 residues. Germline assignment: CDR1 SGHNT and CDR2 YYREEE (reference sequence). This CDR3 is CASSLYNEQYF.

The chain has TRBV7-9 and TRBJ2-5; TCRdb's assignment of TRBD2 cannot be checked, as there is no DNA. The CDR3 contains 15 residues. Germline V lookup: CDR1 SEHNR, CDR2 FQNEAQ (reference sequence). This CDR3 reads CASSLDRAGKETQYF.

CDR3 region: CASSVEAGPTNEQFF. This chain links TRBV9 with TRBJ2-1; TCRdb lists TRBD2, though no DNA is available to test this call. The CDR3 is 15 amino acids. Germline V gene sequence: CDR1 SGDLS, CDR2 YYNGEE. The full variable domain, completed using reference TRBV9 and TRBJ2-1, is DSGVTQTPKHLITATGQRVTLRCSPRSGDLSVYWYQQSLDQGLQFLIQYYNGEERAKGNILERFSAQQFPDLHSELNLSSLELGDSALYFCASSVEAGPTNEQFFGPGTRLTVL.

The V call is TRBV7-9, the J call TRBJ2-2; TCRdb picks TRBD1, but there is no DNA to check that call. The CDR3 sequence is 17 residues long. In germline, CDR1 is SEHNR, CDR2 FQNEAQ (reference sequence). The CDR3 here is CASSLVGTGNTGELFFF. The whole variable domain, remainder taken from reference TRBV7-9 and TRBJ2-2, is DTGVSQNPRHKITKRGQNVTFRCDPISEHNRLYWYRQTLGQGPEFLTYFQNEAQLEKSRLLSDRFSAERPKGSFSTLEIQRTEQGDSAMYLCASSLVGTGNTGELFFFGEGSRLTVL.

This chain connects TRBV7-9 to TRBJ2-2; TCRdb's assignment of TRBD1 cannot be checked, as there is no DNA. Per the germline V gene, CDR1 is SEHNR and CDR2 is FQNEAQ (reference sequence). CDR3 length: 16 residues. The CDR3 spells CASSLVGTGNTGELFF. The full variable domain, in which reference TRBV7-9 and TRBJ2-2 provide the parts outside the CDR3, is DTGVSQNPRHKITKRGQNVTFRCDPISEHNRLYWYRQTLGQGPEFLTYFQNEAQLEKSRLLSDRFSAERPKGSFSTLEIQRTEQGDSAMYLCASSLVGTGNTGELFFGEGSRLTVL.

CDR3 protein: CATNPRHSPTDEQFF. This rearrangement joins TRBV19 to TRBJ2-1. CDR3 length: 15 amino acids. Per the germline V gene, CDR1 is LNHDA and CDR2 is SQIVND (reference sequence).

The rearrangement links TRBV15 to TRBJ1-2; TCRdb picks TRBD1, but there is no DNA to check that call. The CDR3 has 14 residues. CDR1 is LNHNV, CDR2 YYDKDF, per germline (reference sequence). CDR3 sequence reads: CATSIGQVNYGYTF.

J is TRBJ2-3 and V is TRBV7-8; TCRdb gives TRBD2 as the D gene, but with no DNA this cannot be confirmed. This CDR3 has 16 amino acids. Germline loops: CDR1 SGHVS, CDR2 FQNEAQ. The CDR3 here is CASSPLGGLRTDTQYF.

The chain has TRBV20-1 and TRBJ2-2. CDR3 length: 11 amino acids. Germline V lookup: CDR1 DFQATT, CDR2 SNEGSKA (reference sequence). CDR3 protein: CSAVFAGELFF.

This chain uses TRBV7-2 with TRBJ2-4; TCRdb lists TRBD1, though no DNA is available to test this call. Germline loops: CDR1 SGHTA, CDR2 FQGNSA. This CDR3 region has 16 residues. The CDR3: CASSLWGGTAKNIQYF.

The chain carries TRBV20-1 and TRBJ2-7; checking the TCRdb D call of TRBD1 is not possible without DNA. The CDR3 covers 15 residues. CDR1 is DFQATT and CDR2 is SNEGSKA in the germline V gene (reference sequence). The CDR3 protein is CSARTPGGTIYEQYF.